Included here is one T cell receptor beta chain sequence, with context. Its antigen is as yet unknown. The sample comes from a study of shared clonotypes between healthy human individuals. The authors split each subset's genomic DNA evenly across several immunoSEQ plates. Some clones are missing from TCRdb's copy, which holds only in-frame ones; the method was immunoSEQ multiplex PCR. The sample carries millions of clones, just over 90% recorded once. Naive CD4+ cells were CD45RA-selected; the remaining cells were memory. Notes on the study in general: Lower generation probabilities were found for non-shared clonotypes than for those shared by all four donors.

Germline CDR1 is KGHSH and CDR2 is LQKENI. V was shortened by 1 base and J by 2 bases, with 10 bases between the two germline ends. The length of the CDR3 is 15 residues. This clonotype was sampled from a man between 18 and 29 years old in good health. Some clones in this sample may be carry-over from other donors' samples. The sample consisted of naive CD4+ T cells from PBMCs. The subset is: CD45RA+ positively selected. V is TRBV18 and J is TRBJ2-3, with D perhaps matching TRBD2 (5 bases). The CDR3 protein is CASSPRAGLTDTQYF. The DNA of the CDR3 is TGTGCCAGCTCACCACGTGCGGGTCTCACAGATACGCAGTATTTT.